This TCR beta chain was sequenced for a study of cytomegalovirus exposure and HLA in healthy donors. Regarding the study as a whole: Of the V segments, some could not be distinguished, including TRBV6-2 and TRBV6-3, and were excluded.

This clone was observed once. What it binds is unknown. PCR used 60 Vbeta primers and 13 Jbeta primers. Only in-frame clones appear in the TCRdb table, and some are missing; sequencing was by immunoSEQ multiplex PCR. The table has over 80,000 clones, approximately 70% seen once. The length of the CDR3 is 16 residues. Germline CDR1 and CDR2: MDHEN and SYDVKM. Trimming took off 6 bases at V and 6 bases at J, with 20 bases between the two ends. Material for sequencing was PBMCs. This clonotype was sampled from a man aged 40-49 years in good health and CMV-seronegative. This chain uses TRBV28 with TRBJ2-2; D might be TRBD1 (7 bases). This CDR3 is CASSAQEGQRAGELFF. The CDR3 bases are TGTGCCAGCAGCGCACAGGAGGGACAGCGCGCCGGGGAGCTGTTTTTT.